This record looks at one T cell receptor beta chain sequence and its context. Method: immunoSEQ multiplex PCR; TCRdb's copy keeps in-frame clones and lacks some. The table shows 84,000 or so clones, with around 91% occurring only once. This record belongs to a study of identifying expanded T cells in peripheral blood. CDR3 size: 15 residues. With 6 bases removed from V and 4 bases from J, the gap between germline ends came to 18 bases. Germline-derived CDR1 and CDR2 are MNHNS and SASEGT. The receptor's source is a person aged 18 to 70 in good health. This rearrangement joins TRBV6-1 to TRBJ2-5, with a tentative D call TRBD1 (6 bases). The sequenced material came from blood. The CDR3 reads CASRLQGPRIETQYF. CDR3 coding DNA: TGTGCCAGCAGATTACAGGGTCCTAGGATAGAGACCCAGTACTTC.